The 19 T cell receptor beta chains in this list originate from one sample, sequenced in a study of human T cells and chemical hapten exposure. TCRdb fed the RACE reads into MiXCR, producing one record per CDR3 protein. The table has about 85,000 distinct CDR3 sequences, 8.5% seen once. Documented time point: pre-sensitization, week 0. Treatment defined: therapeutic diphenylcyclopropenone sensitization with weekly scalp DPC. This material consisted of whole blood, taken in connection with sensitization to the hapten diphenylcyclopropenone (DPC). The source is a man aged 35 to 55 with alopecia areata. Some clones in this sample may be carry-over from other donors' samples.

Ten or more counts support this clonotype. The chain is built from TRBV29-1 and TRBJ1-2; 10 positions match TRBD1. This CDR3 contains 13 residues. The ends lost 6 bases at V and 4 bases at J; junction bases unmatched: 5. The germline V gene has CDR1 SQVTM and CDR2 ANQGSEA. The CDR3 DNA follows: TGCAGCGTGGCGGGACAGGGGACCTATGGCTACACCTTC. This sequence encodes CSVAGQGTYGYTF.

This clonotype was counted ten times or more. The V gene is TRBV6-2 or TRBV6-3, the J gene TRBJ1-1, with TRBD1 identical over 9 bases. J was trimmed by 5 bases and V by 8 bases; bases with no gene match: 6. Per germline, CDR1 MNHEY and CDR2 SVGEGT. The CDR3 covers 13 residues. The CDR3 coding sequence is TGTGCCAGCGGGCACAGGGGGCGGACTGAAGCTTTCTTT. This encodes CASGHRGRTEAFF.

This chain uses TRBV7-6 with TRBJ2-1; D ambiguous. The CDR3 covers 13 residues. Trimming removed 1 base at V and 9 bases at J, with 10 bases between. The germline CDR1 and CDR2 sequences are SGHVS and FNYEAQ. CDR3 bases: TGTGCCAGCAGCTTAGGGCCGCCTTCTGAGCAGTTCTTC. Translated, it gives CASSLGPPSEQFF. The full variable domain, completed using reference TRBV7-6 and TRBJ2-1, is GAGVSQSPRYKVTKRGQDVALRCDPISGHVSLYWYRQALGQGPEFLTYFNYEAQQDKSGLPNDRFSAERPEGSISTLTIQRTEQRDSAMYRCASSLGPPSEQFFGPGTRLTVL.

This clonotype was seen a handful of times. J is TRBJ2-3 and V is TRBV6-1, with 12 bases fitting TRBD2. Germline trimming cut 3 bases from V and 7 bases from J; bases unmatched to any gene: 8. The germline V gene encodes CDR1 MNHNS and CDR2 SASEGT. This CDR3 contains 16 residues. The CDR3: CASSETSGRGSNTQYF. The DNA for the CDR3 is TGTGCCAGCAGTGAGACTAGCGGGAGAGGAAGTAATACGCAGTATTTT.

The rearrangement links TRBV7-2 to TRBJ2-7, with 11 positions matching TRBD2. The CDR3 spans 16 residues. Trimming cost V 5 bases and J 1 base; bases outside gene matches: 7. Germline loops: CDR1 SGHTA, CDR2 FQGNSA. CDR3 sequence: CASSRTASGGSYEQYF. CDR3 sequence (DNA): TGTGCCAGCAGCCGGACCGCTAGCGGGGGGTCCTACGAGCAGTACTTC.

This clonotype was counted many times. The chain uses TRBV28 and TRBJ1-2; weak D call: TRBD1 (5 bases). V dropped 5 bases and J dropped 6 bases, with 19 bases sitting between them. Germline assignment: CDR1 MDHEN and CDR2 SYDVKM. The CDR3 loop spans 15 amino acids. The CDR3: CASSPYRGLSHGYTF. In nucleotides, the CDR3 is TGTGCCAGCAGTCCTTATAGGGGACTGTCACATGGCTACACCTTC.

This clonotype was seen at least ten times. The rearrangement links TRBV24-1 to TRBJ2-1; no firm D call. The V gene's germline CDR1 is KGHDR and CDR2 SFDVKD. V lost 0 bases and J 9 bases, leaving 11 bases between the germline ends. The CDR3 is 14 amino acids. CDR3 nucleotide sequence: TGTGCCACCAGTGATTTGCATGTTTCGGGTGAGCAGTTCTTC. It translates to CATSDLHVSGEQFF.

This clonotype was counted only a few times. CDR3: CASSQTGIVDTQYF. The CDR3 DNA is TGTGCCAGCAGCCAAACAGGGATTGTAGATACGCAGTATTTT. The genes are TRBV6-5 and TRBJ2-3, with D possibly matching TRBD1 (6 bases). CDR3 length: 14 amino acids. Deletions cut 6 bases from V and 5 bases from J, with 15 bases between. CDR1 and CDR2 from the germline V gene are MNHEY and SVGAGI.

In this sample, this clonotype turned up many times. The chain links TRBV6-6 to TRBJ2-5; D is uncertain. The CDR3 consists of 12 residues. Looked up from germline, CDR1 is MNHNY and CDR2 is SVGAGI (reference sequence). V was clipped by 3 bases and J by 3 bases, with 5 bases between them. CDR3 region: CASSYYEETQYF. In nucleotides, the CDR3 is TGTGCCAGCAGTTATTACGAAGAGACCCAGTACTTC.

This clonotype was seen only a few times. The chain's CDR3 is CSARDLTGPSNQPQHF. The DNA of the CDR3 is TGCAGTGCTAGAGATCTAACAGGGCCTAGCAATCAGCCCCAGCATTTT. This chain uses TRBV20-1 with TRBJ1-5; D might be TRBD1 (6 bases). Germline CDR1 reads DFQATT; CDR2 reads SNEGSKA (reference sequence). V shed 0 bases and J shed 0 bases, with 12 bases lying between them. CDR3 length equals 16 residues.

This clonotype was recorded a few times. CDR3 sequence reads: CASSVVSGTGELFF. The CDR3 region has the DNA TGTGCCAGCAGCGTAGTATCCGGGACCGGGGAGCTGTTTTTT. The V and J genes are TRBV9 and TRBJ2-2; no reliable D call. V was cut by 0 bases and J by 5 bases, with 8 bases left in between. Looked up from germline, CDR1 is SGDLS and CDR2 is YYNGEE. There are 14 residues in the CDR3.

This clonotype was detected only a few times. The V and J genes are TRBV20-1 and TRBJ1-5; D not certain. This CDR3 has 14 residues. Germline V gene sequence: CDR1 DFQATT, CDR2 SNEGSKA (reference sequence). V dropped 5 bases and J dropped 7 bases, with 18 bases sitting between them. The DNA of the CDR3 is TGCAGTGCTTCCTCCCCTTGGACGGACCAGCCCCAGCATTTT. Translating gives CSASSPWTDQPQHF.

The genes are TRBV25-1 and TRBJ2-5, with unresolved D. Germline values: CDR1 MGHDK, CDR2 SYGVNS. The ends were cut back, 4 bases at V and 5 bases at J, with 5 bases in the middle. This CDR3 is built from 11 residues. CDR3 region: CASSVGETQYF. The DNA for the CDR3 is TGTGCCAGCAGTGTCGGTGAGACCCAGTACTTC.

This chain joins TRBV30 and TRBJ1-1; possibly TRBD1 for D (6 bases). V was clipped by 4 bases and J by 4 bases, with 16 bases between them. The CDR3 covers 14 residues. CDR1 is GTSNPN, CDR2 SVGIG, per germline (reference sequence). The DNA of the CDR3 is TGTGCCTGGACATTGGCAGGGGCTGGCACTGAAGCTTTCTTT. This encodes CAWTLAGAGTEAFF.

The chain has TRBV6-5 and TRBJ1-2; tentatively, D is TRBD1 (6 bases). The ends were cut back, 0 bases at V and 7 bases at J, with 15 bases in the middle. This CDR3 contains 15 residues. Germline V gives CDR1 MNHEY, CDR2 SVGAGI. In DNA form, the CDR3 reads TGTGCCAGCAGTTACTCAGCCGACAGGATAGGTGGCTACACCTTC. Its protein product is CASSYSADRIGGYTF.

This clonotype appeared a few times. This chain links TRBV9 with TRBJ2-1; 7 bases are a match to TRBD2. Per germline, CDR1 SGDLS and CDR2 YYNGEE. The CDR3 extends over 16 amino acids. Trimming removed 0 bases from V and 4 bases from J; junction bases left unmatched: 7. CDR3 region: CASSVAVGGSYNEQFF. The CDR3 bases are TGTGCCAGCAGCGTAGCGGTGGGAGGGTCTTACAATGAGCAGTTCTTC.

This clonotype was seen only a few times. This chain uses TRBV7-3 with TRBJ2-5; D is unresolved. The CDR3 consists of 15 residues. Germline loops: CDR1 SGHTA, CDR2 FQGTGA. Trimming left V 5 bases short and J 5 bases short, with 18 bases between. The CDR3 nucleotides are TGTGCCAGCAGCCGAATTCCGGGCCATCAGGAGACCCAGTACTTC. As protein: CASSRIPGHQETQYF.

This clonotype was seen a handful of times. This chain links TRBV28 with TRBJ1-5, with 9 bases fitting TRBD1. The CDR3 is 15 residues long. The J segment lost 6 bases and the V segment lost 4 bases, leaving 7 bases of the junction unmatched. Germline CDR1 reads MDHEN; CDR2 reads SYDVKM. In DNA, the CDR3 is TGTGCCAGCAGTTCCGGGACAGGGTTCCGTCAGCCCCAGCATTTT. Amino acid sequence: CASSSGTGFRQPQHF.

J is TRBJ2-1 and V is TRBV6-2 or TRBV6-3; the D gene could be TRBD1 or TRBD2 (6 bases each). In germline, CDR1 is MNHEY, CDR2 SVGEGT. This CDR3 has 12 amino acids. V was cut by 10 bases and J by 7 bases, with 14 bases left in between. The CDR3 is CATRKGGNEQFF. The CDR3 DNA reads TGTGCCACCCGAAAGGGGGGAAATGAGCAGTTCTTC.